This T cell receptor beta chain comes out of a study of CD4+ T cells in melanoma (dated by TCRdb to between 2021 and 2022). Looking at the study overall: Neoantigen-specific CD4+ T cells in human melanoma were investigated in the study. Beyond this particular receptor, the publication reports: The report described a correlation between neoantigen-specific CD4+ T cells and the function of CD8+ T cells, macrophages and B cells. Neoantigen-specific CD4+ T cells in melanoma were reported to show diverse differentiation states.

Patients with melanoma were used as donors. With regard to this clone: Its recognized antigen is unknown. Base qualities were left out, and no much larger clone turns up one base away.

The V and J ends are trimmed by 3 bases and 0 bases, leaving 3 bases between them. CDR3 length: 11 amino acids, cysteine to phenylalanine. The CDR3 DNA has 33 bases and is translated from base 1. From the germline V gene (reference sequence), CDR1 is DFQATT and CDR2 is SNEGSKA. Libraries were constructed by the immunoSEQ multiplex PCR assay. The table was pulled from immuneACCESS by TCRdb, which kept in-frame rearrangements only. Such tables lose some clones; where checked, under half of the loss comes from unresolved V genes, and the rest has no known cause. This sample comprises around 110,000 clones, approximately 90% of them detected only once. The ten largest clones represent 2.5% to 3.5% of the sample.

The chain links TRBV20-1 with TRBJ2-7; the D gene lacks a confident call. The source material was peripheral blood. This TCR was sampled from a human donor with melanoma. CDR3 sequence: CSARYSYEQYF. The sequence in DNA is TGCAGTGCTAGGTACTCCTACGAGCAGTACTTC.